This TCR beta chain was retrieved from a study of blood T cell repertoires in COVID-19. Whole-study context: The United States, Italy and Spain supplied acute and convalescent COVID-19 samples. T cells, B-cell-depleted T cells, or PBMCs supplied cDNA or gDNA.

Original handling: For nucleated cells, counts were estimated from reference gene primer amplification. Method: immunoSEQ multiplex PCR; TCRdb's copy keeps in-frame clones and lacks some. V and J calls plus clone size are reproduced from that table; the DNA served to infer D and trimming. The data contain just over 650,000 clones, 85% to 90% of them singletons. J lost 0 bases, V lost 4 bases, and 12 bases had no gene match. This CDR3 has 18 residues. In germline, CDR1 is SGHAT, CDR2 FQNNGV. Input material: peripheral blood. The V call is TRBV11-2, the J call TRBJ1-1; 9 nucleotides agree with TRBD1. This TCR was recovered from a young woman with acute or convalescent COVID-19. The CDR3 spells CASSSLGGQGNLNTEAFF. CDR3 in DNA: TGTGCCAGCAGCTCTTTAGGGGGACAGGGTAATCTGAACACTGAAGCTTTCTTT. Looking up the rest from reference TRBV11-2 and TRBJ1-1 gives the full variable domain: EAGVAQSPRYKIIEKRQSVAFWCNPISGHATLYWYQQILGQGPKLLIQFQNNGVVDDSQLPKDRFSAERLKGVDSTLKIQPAKLEDSAVYLCASSSLGGQGNLNTEAFFGQGTRLTVV.